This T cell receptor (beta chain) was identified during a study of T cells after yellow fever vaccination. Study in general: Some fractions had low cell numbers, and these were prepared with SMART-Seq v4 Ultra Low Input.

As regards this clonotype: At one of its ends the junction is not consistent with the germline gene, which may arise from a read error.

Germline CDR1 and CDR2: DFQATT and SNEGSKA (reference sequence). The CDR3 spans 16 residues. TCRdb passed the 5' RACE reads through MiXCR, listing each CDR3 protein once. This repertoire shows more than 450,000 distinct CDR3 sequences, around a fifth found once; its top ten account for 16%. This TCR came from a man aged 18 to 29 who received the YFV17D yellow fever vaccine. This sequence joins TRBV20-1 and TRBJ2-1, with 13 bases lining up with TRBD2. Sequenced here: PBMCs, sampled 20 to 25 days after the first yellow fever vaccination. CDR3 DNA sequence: TGCTGTGCTAGAGATCGACTAGCGGGGGGAACCAATGAGCAGTTCTTC. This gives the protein CCARDRLAGGTNEQFF.